The following is a T cell receptor beta chain sequence with its context. This clonotype was seen many times. What antigen it recognizes has not been identified. Per-nucleotide qualities are absent, and no much larger clonotype sits a single base away. CDR1 and CDR2 are drawn from the germline V gene: SGHTA, FQGTGA. V has 5 bases trimmed and J has 4 bases trimmed; junction bases matching no gene number 4. The CDR3 covers 15 residues, taking in both the cysteine and the phenylalanine. Solely the CDR3 DNA is kept, with 45 bases framed from the first base. This entry belongs to a study of T cells after yellow fever vaccination (dated by TCRdb to the late 2010s). Background for the entire study: The SMART-Seq v4 Ultra Low Input RNA kit was used to prepare libraries from fractions with low cell numbers. Blood samples were taken at several timepoints before and after primary and secondary immunization, and bulk PBMC replicates and cell subsets were isolated. To follow T-cell clones before and after both primary and booster YFV17D yellow fever vaccination, bulk TCR alpha and beta repertoires underwent longitudinal sequencing. Two healthy male donors, one aged 18 to 29 and one aged 30 to 40 years, made up the cohort. Beyond this particular receptor, the publication reports: A small fraction of clonotypes appeared in both the CD4 and CD8 compartments, likely as a result of convergent recombination. Computational filtering was needed because FACS-sorted repertoires could contain abundant contaminating clonotypes from the bulk population. After the booster, most of the clones that had expanded following primary vaccination were detected again (around 95% of CD4 and around 87% of CD8), which suggests that memory was broadly maintained. Compared with the primary T-cell response, the secondary T-cell response was weaker but faster, peaking on day 5 rather than day 15. Because the study included only a couple of donors, the extent to which the findings can be generalized is limited.

Sequenced using an Illumina NovaSeq 6000. TCR cDNA was made using 5'RACE template switching, a step that added a universal primer site and unique molecular identifiers. Priming for cDNA synthesis came from both the TCR alpha and TCR beta constant segments. Libraries were amplified in two PCR steps, with sample barcodes and sequencing adapters added in the second step. Sequencing of libraries was done on Illumina HiSeq 2500 (2x100 bp) or NovaSeq (2x150 bp). The authors' analysis ran thus. Demultiplexing of reads and collapsing into UMI consensus sequences were performed with MIGEC, and V(D)J alignment was carried out with MiXCR. Using edgeR on replicate PBMC samples, clonotypes were called vaccine-responding if FDR was below 0.01 and the log2 fold change was above 5 up to day 15. Bulk clonotypes were assigned CD4 or CD8 identity according to which sequenced CD4 or CD8 repertoire held them at higher abundance. TCRdb reprocessing: public reads trimmed at Q25 with fastp, clones called with MiXCR, in-frame beta chains kept. Rows merge per CDR3 protein into single entries with the most common DNA and genes. These V and J calls are TCRdb output, not the study's own analysis. The sample table contains a few hundred thousand distinct CDR3 sequences; only one count was recorded for approximately 4% of them. The top ten clones comprise roughly 25% of the sample.

In the paper's terms, the treatment or condition label means: live attenuated yellow fever vaccine strain. Two biological replicates of bulk PBMCs were collected at each blood-draw timepoint. PBMCs were isolated from peripheral blood using a standard Ficoll-Paque protocol. TriZol was used to extract RNA from bulk PBMCs, from CD4 and CD8 fractions, and from dextramer-positive and dextramer-negative fractions. Here the sequenced sample was PBMCs, taken 5 days after the yellow fever booster vaccination. The sequence came from a man aged 18 to 29 who received the YFV17D yellow fever vaccine. The receptor chain draws on TRBV7-3 and TRBJ2-1; 11 nucleotides in the junction match TRBD2. The CDR3 protein: CASSKLAGAYNEQFF. The bases read TGTGCCAGCAGCAAACTAGCGGGGGCTTACAATGAGCAGTTCTTC.